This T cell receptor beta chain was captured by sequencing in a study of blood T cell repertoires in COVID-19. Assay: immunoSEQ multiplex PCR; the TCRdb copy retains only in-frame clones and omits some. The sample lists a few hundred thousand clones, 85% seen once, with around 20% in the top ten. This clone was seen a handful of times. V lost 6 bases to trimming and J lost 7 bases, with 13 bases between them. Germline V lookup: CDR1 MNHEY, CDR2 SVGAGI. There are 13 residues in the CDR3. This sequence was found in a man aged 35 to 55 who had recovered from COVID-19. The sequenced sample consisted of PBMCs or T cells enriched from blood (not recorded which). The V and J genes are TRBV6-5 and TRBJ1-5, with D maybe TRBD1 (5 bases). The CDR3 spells CASSAQGFQPQHF. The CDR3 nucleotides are TGTGCCAGCAGCGCTCAGGGCTTCCAGCCCCAGCATTTT.